This TCR beta chain was captured in a study of post-analysis software for immune sequencing data. The library was made from cDNA and included unique molecular identifiers. The source material, about 0.9 to 11 million T cells, gave rise to about 500,000 cDNA molecules. TCRdb ran MiXCR on the PCR reads and lists one entry per CDR3 protein. The repertoire has approximately 730,000 distinct CDR3 sequences, roughly 46% of them found once; the top ten carry 4.9%. As concerns this clonotype: As yet, its antigen is unknown.

Findings and limits, study-wide: Comparison of patients with controls showed a handful of TRBV segments more frequent in patients, TRBV5-6, TRBV5-1 and TRBV20-1 among them.

This CDR3 is 13 amino acids long. Germline V CDR1 and CDR2: SGHDT, YYEEEE. The clonotype comes from a girl aged 10 to 17 with multiple sclerosis. Sequenced: blood. J is TRBJ2-5 and V is TRBV5-6, with D hard to call. The end of the DNA fits TRBJ2-4 better, so the J call may be wrong. The CDR3 region is CASSLGFGNIQYF. CDR3 sequence (DNA): TGTGCCAGCAGCTTGGGCTTTGGAAACATTCAGTACTTC.